This T cell receptor beta chain was sequenced for a study of cytomegalovirus exposure and HLA in healthy donors. Use of 60 Vbeta and 13 Jbeta primers characterized the PCR. Libraries were prepared by immunoSEQ multiplex PCR; TCRdb keeps only in-frame clonotypes and omits some of them. The sample includes over 100,000 clones. The CDR3 is 12 amino acids. Germline V gene lookup returns CDR1 SGHTA and CDR2 FQGTGA. V was trimmed by 2 bases and J by 6 bases, leaving 6 bases between them. The sample comprised PBMCs. The receptor comes from a man in his forties in good health and CMV-seropositive. This chain links TRBV7-3 with TRBJ2-3, with D hard to call. CDR3 residues: CASSLGRDTQYF. CDR3 DNA: TGTGCCAGCAGCTTAGGGCGCGATACGCAGTATTTT.